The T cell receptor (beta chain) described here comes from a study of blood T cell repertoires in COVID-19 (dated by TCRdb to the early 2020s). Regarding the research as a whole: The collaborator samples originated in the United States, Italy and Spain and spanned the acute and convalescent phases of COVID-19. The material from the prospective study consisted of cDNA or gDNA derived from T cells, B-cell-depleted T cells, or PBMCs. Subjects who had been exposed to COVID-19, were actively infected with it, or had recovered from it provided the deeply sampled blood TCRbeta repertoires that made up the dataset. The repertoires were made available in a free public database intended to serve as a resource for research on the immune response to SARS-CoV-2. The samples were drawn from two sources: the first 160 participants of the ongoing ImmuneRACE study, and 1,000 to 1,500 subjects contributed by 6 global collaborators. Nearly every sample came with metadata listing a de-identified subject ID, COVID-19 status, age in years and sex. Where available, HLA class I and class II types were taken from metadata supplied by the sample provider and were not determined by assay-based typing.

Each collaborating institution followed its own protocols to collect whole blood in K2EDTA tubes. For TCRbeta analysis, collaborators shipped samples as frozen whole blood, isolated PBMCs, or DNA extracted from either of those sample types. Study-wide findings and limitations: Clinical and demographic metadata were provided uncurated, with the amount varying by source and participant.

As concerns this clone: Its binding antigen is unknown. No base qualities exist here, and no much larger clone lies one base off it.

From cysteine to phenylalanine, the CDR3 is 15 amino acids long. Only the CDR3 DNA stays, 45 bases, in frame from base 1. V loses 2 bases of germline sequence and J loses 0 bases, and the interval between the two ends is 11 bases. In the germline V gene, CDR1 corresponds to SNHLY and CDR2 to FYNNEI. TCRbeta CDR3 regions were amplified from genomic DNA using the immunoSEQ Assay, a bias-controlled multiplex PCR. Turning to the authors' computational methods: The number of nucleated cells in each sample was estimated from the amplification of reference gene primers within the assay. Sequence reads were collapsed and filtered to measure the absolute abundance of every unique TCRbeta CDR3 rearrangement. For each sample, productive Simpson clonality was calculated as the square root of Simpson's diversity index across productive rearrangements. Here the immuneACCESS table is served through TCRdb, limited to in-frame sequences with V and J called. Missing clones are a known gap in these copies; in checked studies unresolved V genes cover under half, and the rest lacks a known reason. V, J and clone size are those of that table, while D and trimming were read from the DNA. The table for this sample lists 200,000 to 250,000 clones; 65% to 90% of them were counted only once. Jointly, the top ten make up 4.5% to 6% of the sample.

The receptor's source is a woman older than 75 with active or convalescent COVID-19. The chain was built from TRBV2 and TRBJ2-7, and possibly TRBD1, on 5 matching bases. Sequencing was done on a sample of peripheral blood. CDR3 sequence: CASSEQGYRSYEQYF. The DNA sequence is TGTGCCAGCAGTGAACAGGGATACCGCTCCTACGAGCAGTACTTC.